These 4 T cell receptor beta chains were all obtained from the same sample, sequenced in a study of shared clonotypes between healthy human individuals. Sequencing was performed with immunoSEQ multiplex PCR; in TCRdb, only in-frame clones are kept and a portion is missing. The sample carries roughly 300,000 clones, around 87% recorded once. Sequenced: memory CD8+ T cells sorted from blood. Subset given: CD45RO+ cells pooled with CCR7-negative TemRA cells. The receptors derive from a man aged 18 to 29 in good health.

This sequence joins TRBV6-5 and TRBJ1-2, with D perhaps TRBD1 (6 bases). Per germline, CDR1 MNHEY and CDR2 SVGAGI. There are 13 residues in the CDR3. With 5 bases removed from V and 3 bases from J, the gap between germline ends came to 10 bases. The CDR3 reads CASSPQGHYGYTF. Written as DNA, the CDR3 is TGTGCCAGCAGTCCACAGGGACACTATGGCTACACCTTC.

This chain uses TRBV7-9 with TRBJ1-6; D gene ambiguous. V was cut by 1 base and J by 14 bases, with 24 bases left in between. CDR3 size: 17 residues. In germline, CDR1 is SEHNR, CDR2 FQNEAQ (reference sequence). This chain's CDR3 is CASSLDFGWGNYRALHF. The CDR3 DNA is TGTGCCAGCAGCTTAGATTTCGGATGGGGAAACTATCGGGCCCTCCACTTT.

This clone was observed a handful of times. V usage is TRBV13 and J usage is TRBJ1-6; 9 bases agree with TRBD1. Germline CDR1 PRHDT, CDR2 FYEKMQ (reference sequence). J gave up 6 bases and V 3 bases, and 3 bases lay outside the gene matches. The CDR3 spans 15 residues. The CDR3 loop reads CASSFDRGINSPLHF. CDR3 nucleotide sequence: TGTGCCAGCAGCTTCGACAGGGGGATTAATTCACCCCTCCACTTT.

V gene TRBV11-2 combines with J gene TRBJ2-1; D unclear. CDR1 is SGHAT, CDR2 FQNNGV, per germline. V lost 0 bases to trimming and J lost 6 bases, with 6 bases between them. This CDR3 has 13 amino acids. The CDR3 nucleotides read TGTGCCAGCAGCTTAGAAGAAGGCAATGAGCAGTTCTTC. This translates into CASSLEEGNEQFF.